The rows below give T cell receptor beta chains drawn from one sample of a study of blood T cell repertoires in COVID-19. Using immunoSEQ multiplex PCR, the repertoire was profiled, and TCRdb retains in-frame clones only, with some absent. Among tens of thousands of clones listed, about 90% were seen once. Material for sequencing was peripheral blood. The receptors come from a man in his sixties with active COVID-19. CDR3s include the opening cysteine and the closing phenylalanine or tryptophan. D genes are given only for firm matches. Not every row has a clone size; where given, it reads once, few, many or a size class.

cdr3_aa cdr3_nt v_call d_call j_call clone_size
CASSQDRGFDGYTF TGCGCCAGCAGCCAGGACAGGGGCTTTGATGGCTACACCTTC TRBV5-1 TRBD1 TRBJ1-2 -
CASSREGAGSTGELFF TGTGCCAGCAGCCGGGAGGGCGCGGGGTCCACCGGGGAGCTGTTTTTT TRBV14 TRBD2 TRBJ2-2 -
CASSSGQGTDTQYF TGTGCCAGCAGCTCCGGACAGGGAACAGATACGCAGTATTTT TRBV7-3 TRBD1 TRBJ2-3 -
CASSSLAGEGYEQYF TGCGCCAGCAGCTCACTAGCGGGAGAGGGGTACGAGCAGTACTTC TRBV5-1 TRBD2 TRBJ2-7 few
CASSQDPQGALGEQYF TGCGCCAGCAGCCAAGATCCCCAGGGGGCTCTGGGTGAGCAGTACTTC TRBV4-1 TRBD1 TRBJ2-7 once
CASSMGRANYGYTF TGTGCCAGTAGTATGGGCAGAGCTAACTATGGCTACACCTTC TRBV19 - TRBJ1-2 -
CASSVRGAGNTIYF TGTGCCAGCAGCGTCAGGGGGGCTGGAAACACCATATATTTT TRBV7-2 TRBD1 TRBJ1-3 once
CASSLDTTLAFF TGTGCCAGCAGCTTAGACACGACACTGGCTTTCTTT TRBV13 - TRBJ1-1 -
CASSFGGATYEQYF TGTGCCAGCAGTTTTGGGGGGGCTACCTACGAGCAGTACTTC TRBV28 - TRBJ2-7 -
CSASLTSEETQYF TGCAGTGCTAGTTTGACTAGCGAAGAGACCCAGTACTTC TRBV20-1 TRBD2 TRBJ2-5 -
CASSMTGPPYGYTF TGTGCCAGTAGTATGACAGGGCCCCCCTATGGCTACACCTTC TRBV19 TRBD1 TRBJ1-2 -
CASGGDRGSPLHF TGTGCCAGCGGAGGGGACAGGGGCTCACCCCTCCACTTT TRBV6-5 TRBD1 TRBJ1-6 -
CASSSNQDRVRYGELFF TGTGCCAGCAGCTCTAATCAGGACAGAGTTCGGTACGGGGAGCTGTTTTTT TRBV9 - TRBJ2-2 -
CASSETSGLTDTQYF TGCGCCAGCAGTGAGACTAGCGGGCTCACAGATACGCAGTATTTT TRBV10-1 TRBD2 TRBJ2-3 -
CASSLAGGNGETQYF TGTGCCAGCAGCTTAGCAGGGGGTAATGGGGAGACCCAGTACTTC TRBV5-6 TRBD1 TRBJ2-5 once
CASTRLAGYNEQFF TGTGCCAGCACTCGACTAGCGGGTTACAATGAGCAGTTCTTC TRBV6-5 TRBD2 TRBJ2-1 once
CASSQHGADTQYF TGCGCCAGCAGCCAGCACGGGGCAGATACGCAGTATTTT TRBV5-1 - TRBJ2-3 -
CASSQFKGAYEQYF TGTGCCAGCAGCCAATTTAAGGGGGCCTACGAGCAGTACTTC TRBV14 - TRBJ2-7 -
CASSLGSPFSYNEQFF TGCGCCAGCAGCCTCGGGAGCCCTTTCTCCTACAATGAGCAGTTCTTC TRBV5-1 - TRBJ2-1 -
CASSPATGTSGTNEQFF TGTGCCAGCTCACCAGCAACCGGGACTAGCGGGACCAATGAGCAGTTCTTC TRBV18 TRBD2 TRBJ2-1 -
CASSLPVPTYNEQFF TGCGCCAGCAGCTTACCGGTCCCGACCTACAATGAGCAGTTCTTC TRBV5-1 - TRBJ2-1 -
CASSPVGRAKNIQYF TGTGCCAGCTCACCAGTCGGGAGAGCCAAAAACATTCAGTACTTC TRBV18 - TRBJ2-4 -
CATSDLQSNEQFF TGTGCCACCAGTGATTTGCAGTCGAATGAGCAGTTCTTC TRBV24-1 - TRBJ2-1 -
CASTSGGASGNTIYF TGTGCCAGTACCTCCGGTGGGGCCTCTGGAAACACCATATATTTT TRBV19 - TRBJ1-3 -
CASSVGTSVTDTQYF TGTGCCAGCAGCGTCGGGACTAGCGTTACAGATACGCAGTATTTT TRBV9 TRBD2 TRBJ2-3 -
CAWTLGISGNTIYF TGTGCCTGGACCCTCGGGATCTCTGGAAACACCATATATTTT TRBV30 - TRBJ1-3 -
CASSLGTEPNQPQHF TGTGCCAGCAGCTTAGGGACAGAACCAAATCAGCCCCAGCATTTT TRBV7-2 - TRBJ1-5 -
CATSRDPAGFYNEQFF TGTGCCACCAGCAGAGATCCAGCGGGGTTTTACAATGAGCAGTTCTTC TRBV15 TRBD2 TRBJ2-1 -
CASSSLSGAVNTEAFF TGCGCCAGCAGCTCCCTGAGTGGGGCAGTGAACACTGAAGCTTTCTTT TRBV5-1 - TRBJ1-1 -
CASSEVGTDTQYF TGTGCCAGCAGTGAGGTAGGCACAGATACGCAGTATTTT TRBV6-1 - TRBJ2-3 -
CASERGGDTDTQYF TGTGCCAGCGAGAGGGGGGGAGACACAGATACGCAGTATTTT TRBV21-1 - TRBJ2-3 -
CASNQASGTEAFF TGTGCCAGCAACCAGGCGTCGGGCACTGAAGCTTTCTTT TRBV3-1/TRBV3-2 - TRBJ1-1 -
CATSGRVQGANQPQHF TGTGCCACCAGCGGACGAGTACAGGGGGCTAATCAGCCCCAGCATTTT TRBV15 TRBD1 TRBJ1-5 few
CASSLNPGLSTDTQYF TGTGCCAGCAGCTTGAATCCGGGACTAAGCACAGATACGCAGTATTTT TRBV5-8 TRBD2 TRBJ2-3 -
CSASRRLTDTQYF TGCAGTGCTAGTCGGCGGCTCACAGATACGCAGTATTTT TRBV20-1 - TRBJ2-3 once
CASSFGDRSTSTDTQYF TGCGCCAGCAGCTTTGGTGACAGATCGACTAGCACAGATACGCAGTATTTT TRBV5-1 - TRBJ2-3 -
CASSQGMRFVNYGYTF TGTGCCAGCAGCCAAGGGATGAGGTTTGTTAACTATGGCTACACCTTC TRBV3-1/TRBV3-2 - TRBJ1-2 -
CAWRATGKGTYEQYF TGTGCCTGGAGAGCAACAGGGAAAGGGACCTACGAGCAGTACTTC TRBV30 - TRBJ2-7 -
CASSLAWTGQTEAFF TGCGCCAGCAGCTTGGCTTGGACAGGGCAGACTGAAGCTTTCTTT TRBV5-1 TRBD1 TRBJ1-1 -
CASKEGWGGYTF TGTGCCAGTAAGGAGGGGTGGGGAGGCTACACCTTC TRBV19 - TRBJ1-2 -
CASSPWTIRGGRASKTQYF TGTGCCAGCAGCCCTTGGACTATTCGGGGCGGGAGGGCCTCAAAGACCCAGTACTTC TRBV3-1/TRBV3-2 TRBD2 TRBJ2-5 few
CASSEFSEGDYGYTF TGTGCCAGCAGTGAATTCTCGGAAGGGGACTATGGCTACACCTTC TRBV2 - TRBJ1-2 -
CASSGTGDTTNEKLFF TGTGCCAGCAGTGGGACAGGCGACACAACTAATGAAAAACTGTTTTTT TRBV6-1 TRBD1 TRBJ1-4 -